What follows is one T cell receptor beta chain and its context. The antigen remains undetermined. The record originates from a study of CD8 T cells in ankylosing spondylitis. General study findings and limits: For ankylosing spondylitis blood, a TCR beta motif of seven to nine highly homologous variants appeared characteristic. According to the report, clones linked to the disease were significantly enriched in matched synovial fluid samples taken from ankylosing spondylitis patients.

The CDR3 length is 14 residues. CDR1 is LNHDA, CDR2 SQIVND, per germline (reference sequence). Trimming took 3 bases from V and 6 from J, leaving 9 bases between them. Each CDR3 protein is one row after TCRdb ran MiXCR on the 5' RACE reads. Of about 160,000 distinct CDR3 sequences in the sample, about 16% were seen once. The V call is TRBV19, the J call TRBJ1-6; D is uncertain. The receptor comes from a male donor with ankylosing spondylitis or in good health (not recorded which). The specimen sequenced was blood, either unsorted or a sorted T cell fraction (not recorded which). Written as DNA, the CDR3 is TGTGCCAGTAGTATCCCTGGAGCTAATTCACCCCTCCACTTT. It yields the protein CASSIPGANSPLHF.